This T cell receptor (beta chain) was sequenced in a study of human T cells and chemical hapten exposure. Time point here: patch test 1, 2 weeks after DPC sensitization. Treatment in this sample: therapeutic diphenylcyclopropenone sensitization with weekly scalp DPC. Germline values: CDR1 SGHTA, CDR2 FQGNSA. Trimming stripped 5 bases from V and 4 bases from J, with 9 bases between. This CDR3 spans 13 amino acids. This clonotype was counted a few times. TCRdb reanalysed the RACE reads using MiXCR and keeps one entry per CDR3 protein. The data hold some 190,000 distinct CDR3 sequences, with about a fifth observed a single time.

This chain links TRBV7-2 with TRBJ1-5; D ambiguous. The sequencing here drew on whole blood, taken in connection with sensitization to the hapten diphenylcyclopropenone (DPC). The TCR originated in a woman in her forties or fifties with alopecia areata. Some clones in this sample may be carry-over from other donors' samples. The CDR3 region is CASSPILNQPQHF. CDR3 nucleotide sequence: TGTGCCAGCAGCCCCATACTAAATCAGCCCCAGCATTTT.